These 10 T cell receptor beta chains originate from one sample sequenced in a study of T cell responses to AZD1222 COVID-19 vaccine. Sequencing was performed with immunoSEQ multiplex PCR; in TCRdb, only in-frame clones are kept and a portion is missing. The sample lists fewer than 130,000 clones, around 82% occurring once. The specimen was peripheral blood, collected on day 0 of AZD1222 vaccination. All receptors come from an adult in good health.

The V and J genes are TRBV18 and TRBJ2-1; the D gene is possibly TRBD2 (5 bases). This CDR3 has 14 amino acids. Germline V gene lookup returns CDR1 KGHSH and CDR2 LQKENI. Trimming shortened V by 0 bases and J by 8 bases, and 11 bases separated the two germline ends. The CDR3 bases are TGTGCCAGCTCACCACCAGGGCCGGAGGATGAGCAGTTCTTC. Its protein product is CASSPPGPEDEQFF.

This rearrangement joins TRBV5-4 to TRBJ2-5, with TRBD2 matching 11 bases. Germline trimming cut 4 bases from V and 4 bases from J; bases unmatched to any gene: 6. The CDR3 totals 15 residues. Germline V gene sequence: CDR1 SGHNT, CDR2 YYREEE (reference sequence). The CDR3: CASSLTGTSGETQYF. In nucleotides, the CDR3 is TGTGCCAGCAGCCTGACCGGGACTAGCGGAGAGACCCAGTACTTC.

The table lists this clone with a count of one. One junction end does not reproduce the germline sequence, and a read error may be involved. The V and J genes are TRBV28 and TRBJ1-4, with D possibly TRBD1 on 5 matching bases. CDR3 length equals 16 residues. The germline gives CDR1 MDHEN, CDR2 SYDVKM. The CDR3 sequence is CVSSLGLGGVGEKLFF. The CDR3 nucleotides are TGTGTCAGCAGTTTAGGTCTTGGGGGAGTGGGTGAAAAACTGTTTTTT. Combining the CDR3 with reference TRBV28 and TRBJ1-4 gives the whole variable domain DVKVTQSSRYLVKRTGEKVFLECVQDMDHENMFWYRQDPGLGLRLIYFSYDVKMKEKGDIPEGYSVSREKKERFSLILESASTNQTSMYLCVSSLGLGGVGEKLFFGSGTQLSVL.

The chain links TRBV20-1 to TRBJ1-2; D uncertain. The CDR3 is made up of 11 amino acids. CDR1 and CDR2 (germline): DFQATT, SNEGSKA (reference sequence). V was trimmed by 0 bases and J by 3 bases, leaving 2 bases between them. CDR3 nucleotide sequence: TGCAGTGCTAGAGAAGACTATGGCTACACCTTC. Translated: CSAREDYGYTF.

This clone was seen only once. The chain is built from TRBV10-1 and TRBJ2-7; the match to TRBD2 covers 11 bases. The germline gives CDR1 WNHNN, CDR2 SYGVQD (reference sequence). This CDR3 region has 14 residues. J lost 5 bases, V lost 5 bases, and 5 bases had no gene match. CDR3 nucleotides: TGCGCCAGCAGTCCTAGCGGGAGGTTCAACGAGCAGTACTTC. This sequence encodes CASSPSGRFNEQYF.

This clone appeared once. The chain carries TRBV7-2 and TRBJ2-1; 12 bases are a match to TRBD2. Germline-derived CDR1 and CDR2 are SGHTA and FQGNSA. The ends lost 3 bases at V and 6 bases at J; junction bases unmatched: 3. The CDR3 sequence is 15 residues long. The CDR3 loop is CASSLTSGGANEQFF. The CDR3 DNA sequence: TGTGCCAGCAGCTTGACTAGCGGGGGTGCCAATGAGCAGTTCTTC.

V is TRBV7-9 and J is TRBJ1-2, with D unresolved. This CDR3 is built from 13 residues. Germline V lookup: CDR1 SEHNR, CDR2 FQNEAQ (reference sequence). Trimming pared 1 base from V and 3 bases from J, leaving 6 bases between. The CDR3 spells CASSLGFDYGYTF. The CDR3 nucleotides read TGTGCCAGCAGCTTAGGTTTTGACTATGGCTACACCTTC.

V usage is TRBV28 and J usage is TRBJ1-2; D is uncertain. Trimming removed 2 bases from V and 2 bases from J, with 18 bases in between. CDR3 length equals 17 residues. Germline loops: CDR1 MDHEN, CDR2 SYDVKM. The CDR3 DNA reads TGTGCCAGCAGTTTACCCTCCCTATTGGCCCTCAACTATGGCTACACCTTC. As protein: CASSLPSLLALNYGYTF.

This clone has more than one count but fewer than ten. This chain connects TRBV29-1 to TRBJ2-1, with TRBD2 matching 7 bases. The CDR3 contains 16 residues. Germline CDR1 SQVTM, CDR2 ANQGSEA. The trim removed 6 bases at V and 0 bases at J, leaving 11 bases unmatched. The CDR3 reads CSVMYQSGISYNEQFF. In DNA form, the CDR3 reads TGCAGCGTCATGTACCAAAGCGGGATCTCCTACAATGAGCAGTTCTTC.

This clone was counted a few times. This chain uses TRBV11-2 with TRBJ2-1, with 7 bases aligning to TRBD2. Trimming took 5 bases from V and 0 from J; bases not matched to a gene: 13. The CDR3 has 18 residues. Per germline, CDR1 SGHAT and CDR2 FQNNGV. CDR3 protein: CASSPDPSSGSSYNEQFF. The CDR3 DNA reads as TGTGCCAGCAGCCCGGACCCTTCTAGCGGAAGCTCCTACAATGAGCAGTTCTTC.